Shown below are 2 T cell receptor beta chains from a single sample sequenced in a study of cytomegalovirus exposure and HLA in healthy donors. The primer mix had 60 Vbeta and 13 Jbeta primers. Method: immunoSEQ multiplex PCR; TCRdb's copy keeps in-frame clones and lacks some. The sample shows 200,000 to 250,000 clones, more than 80% of them seen only once. Sequenced input: PBMCs. These receptors were obtained from a man under 40 in good health and CMV-seronegative.

This chain joins TRBV19 and TRBJ2-7; 9 nucleotides align to TRBD1. V gave up 0 bases and J gave up 3 bases; unmatched junction bases: 3. CDR3 size: 15 residues. Germline-derived CDR1 and CDR2 are LNHDA and SQIVND (reference sequence). For the CDR3, the DNA is TGTGCCAGTAGTATAGATGGGACAGGGCGCTACGAGCAGTACTTC. It specifies CASSIDGTGRYEQYF.

The gene calls are TRBV5-4 and TRBJ2-1; TRBD1 matches at 9 bases. The CDR3 spans 15 residues. The V segment lost 3 bases and the J segment 5 bases; nucleotides outside the gene matches: 6. CDR1 and CDR2 from the germline V gene are SGHNT and YYREEE (reference sequence). The CDR3 bases are TGTGCCAGCAGCTGGACAGGGGTAGGGAACAATGAGCAGTTCTTC. It is translated as CASSWTGVGNNEQFF.